A selection of T cell receptor beta chains follows, all from one sample in a study of PD-1 blockade in mismatch repair-deficient tumors. Their antigens remain unidentified. Profiled with immunoSEQ multiplex PCR; TCRdb holds only in-frame clones, not every one. The sample has nearly 9,000 clones, over 70% seen once. Sample: cells cultured in vitro, taken from a patient treated with pembrolizumab. The source of these receptors is an adult with mismatch repair-deficient cancer. The CDR3 runs from the conserved cysteine through the conserved F or W. A D gene is named only where the DNA matches it firmly. Clone sizes are given selectively: once, few, many, or a class where the clone is expanded.

V	size	D	J	CDR3	DNA
TRBV4-1	.	TRBD2	TRBJ2-3	CASSQGVGGSSRTDTQYF	TGCGCCAGCAGCCAAGGAGTGGGAGGGTCCTCTCGCACAGATACGCAGTATTTT
TRBV27	.	.	TRBJ2-1	CASSLEGGLYNEQFF	TGTGCCAGCAGTTTAGAGGGGGGCCTCTACAATGAGCAGTTCTTC
TRBV15	.	TRBD2	TRBJ2-7	CATSQGLEGEQYF	TGTGCCACCAGCCAAGGACTAGAAGGCGAGCAGTACTTC
TRBV28	.	TRBD1	TRBJ1-1	CASRGGQALNTEAFF	TGTGCCAGCAGGGGGGGACAGGCCCTCAACACTGAAGCTTTCTTT
TRBV5-1	.	.	TRBJ1-6	CASSLWGYNSPLHF	TGCGCCAGCAGCTTGTGGGGTTATAATTCACCCCTCCACTTT
TRBV29-1	.	TRBD2	TRBJ2-3	CSHLAGTDTQYF	TGCAGCCATCTAGCGGGAACAGATACGCAGTATTTT
TRBV5-1	.	.	TRBJ1-1	CASSLVPVETEAFF	TGCGCCAGCAGCTTGGTACCAGTAGAAACTGAAGCTTTCTTT
TRBV28	once	.	TRBJ2-4	CASSPTDLAKNIQYF	TGTGCCAGCAGTCCAACAGACCTAGCCAAAAACATTCAGTACTTC
TRBV6-6	.	.	TRBJ2-3	CAAQGRGGDTQYF	TGTGCCGCCCAGGGGCGGGGTGGAGATACGCAGTATTTT
TRBV6-1	.	.	TRBJ2-7	CASSVSTPYEQYF	TGTGCCAGCAGTGTCAGTACACCTTACGAGCAGTACTTC
TRBV18	.	.	TRBJ1-3	CASSGTLGNTIYF	TGTGCCAGCTCCGGGACACTAGGAAACACCATATATTTT
TRBV7-8	.	TRBD1	TRBJ1-2	CASSPRDRGGYGYTF	TGTGCCAGCAGCCCCCGGGACAGGGGCGGCTATGGCTACACCTTC
TRBV6-4	.	.	TRBJ1-5	CASSVALVQRDPSNQPQHF	TGTGCCAGCAGTGTCGCTTTAGTGCAACGGGACCCAAGCAATCAGCCCCAGCATTTT
TRBV9	.	.	TRBJ2-5	CASSVVGAEGTQYF	TGTGCCAGCAGCGTAGTGGGGGCCGAGGGGACCCAGTACTTC
TRBV9	.	TRBD2	TRBJ2-2	CASSARLAGLVTGELFF	TGTGCCAGCAGCGCAAGACTAGCGGGTCTTGTAACCGGGGAGCTGTTTTTT
TRBV6-6	.	TRBD1	TRBJ1-6	CASGTGWSPLHF	TGTGCCAGTGGGACAGGGTGGTCACCCCTCCACTTT
TRBV7-3	.	TRBD1	TRBJ1-1	CASSSQGDTEAFF	TGTGCCAGCAGCTCACAGGGGGACACTGAAGCTTTCTTT
TRBV5-1	.	.	TRBJ2-7	CASSLGVSYEQYF	TGCGCCAGCAGCTTGGGAGTTTCCTACGAGCAGTACTTC
TRBV19	.	TRBD2	TRBJ2-3	CASSFLAGGEDTQYF	TGTGCCAGTAGTTTTCTAGCGGGAGGGGAGGATACGCAGTATTTT
TRBV7-3	.	.	TRBJ2-1	CASSLGTYNEQFF	TGTGCCAGCAGCCTCGGGACCTACAATGAGCAGTTCTTC
TRBV19	.	.	TRBJ2-7	CASSLFQDPNPYEQYF	TGTGCCAGTAGTTTGTTCCAGGACCCTAACCCCTACGAGCAGTACTTC
TRBV9	.	TRBD2	TRBJ2-1	CASSVRLAGANGEQFF	TGTGCCAGCAGCGTGCGACTAGCGGGAGCAAATGGTGAGCAGTTCTTC
TRBV5-5	.	.	TRBJ1-5	CASSLQWINQPQHF	TGTGCCAGCAGCTTGCAGTGGATCAATCAGCCCCAGCATTTT
TRBV4-1	once	.	TRBJ2-1	CASSQDHEQFF	TGCGCCAGCAGCCAAGATCATGAGCAGTTCTTC
TRBV7-6	once	TRBD1	TRBJ2-7	CASSSGQGRPYYEQYF	TGTGCCAGCAGCTCGGGACAGGGGAGACCCTACTACGAGCAGTACTTC
TRBV7-2	.	.	TRBJ1-3	CATPLGNTIYF	TGTGCCACCCCCCTGGGAAACACCATATATTTT
TRBV2	.	.	TRBJ2-7	CASSEEGYEQYF	TGTGCCAGCAGTGAAGAGGGCTACGAGCAGTACTTC
TRBV7-3	.	.	TRBJ2-3	CASSPTSSSTDTQYF	TGTGCCAGCAGCCCCACCTCCTCTAGCACAGATACGCAGTATTTT
TRBV4-1	.	.	TRBJ1-4	CASSQVQGLENEKLFF	TGCGCCAGCAGCCAGGTCCAGGGGTTGGAGAATGAAAAACTGTTTTTT
TRBV5-1	.	.	TRBJ1-5	CASSLGQGGQPQHF	TGCGCCAGCAGCTTGGGCCAGGGAGGGCAGCCCCAGCATTTT
TRBV10-1	.	TRBD1	TRBJ2-1	CASSGGQVMNEQFF	TGCGCCAGCAGTGGGGGACAGGTCATGAATGAGCAGTTCTTC
TRBV15	.	.	TRBJ1-2	CATSRVGGGSNYGYTF	TGTGCCACCAGCAGAGTGGGGGGGGGATCTAACTATGGCTACACCTTC
TRBV7-3	.	.	TRBJ2-5	CASSLGLGSRQETQYF	TGTGCCAGCAGCCTCGGGCTGGGGTCCCGACAAGAGACCCAGTACTTC
TRBV6-1	.	.	TRBJ1-5	CASSETHNQPQHF	TGTGCCAGCAGTGAAACACATAATCAGCCCCAGCATTTT
TRBV9	.	.	TRBJ2-2	CASSLLEWSGELFF	TGTGCCAGCAGCCTACTAGAGTGGTCCGGGGAGCTGTTTTTT
TRBV27	.	TRBD2	TRBJ2-7	CASSLIAGDHEQYF	TGTGCCAGCAGTTTAATAGCGGGAGACCACGAGCAGTACTTC
TRBV27	.	.	TRBJ1-1	CASSLFLGAEDTEAFF	TGTGCCAGCAGTTTATTTTTGGGGGCTGAGGACACTGAAGCTTTCTTT
TRBV28	.	.	TRBJ1-4	CASTPIGGHLTGDEKLFF	TGTGCCAGCACCCCCATCGGGGGACACCTGACGGGCGATGAAAAACTGTTTTTT
TRBV28	.	.	TRBJ1-1	CASSPGAWRTEAFF	TGTGCCAGCAGTCCAGGGGCGTGGAGGACTGAAGCTTTCTTT
TRBV5-6	.	.	TRBJ1-1	CASSLEGNTEAFF	TGTGCCAGCAGCTTAGAGGGGAACACTGAAGCTTTCTTT
TRBV27	.	TRBD1	TRBJ2-3	CASSLQDRGLSDTQYF	TGTGCCAGCAGTTTACAGGACAGGGGGCTTTCAGATACGCAGTATTTT
TRBV29-1	.	.	TRBJ2-1	CSGSWGSSYNEQFF	TGCAGCGGGAGTTGGGGGAGCTCCTACAATGAGCAGTTCTTC
TRBV7-8	.	TRBD1	TRBJ2-5	CASSPYRGSETQYF	TGTGCCAGCAGCCCATACAGGGGGTCGGAGACCCAGTACTTC
TRBV19	.	.	TRBJ2-5	CASSMIFSVREGTETQYF	TGTGCCAGTAGTATGATATTTTCGGTCAGGGAAGGAACAGAGACCCAGTACTTC
TRBV28	few	TRBD1	TRBJ2-7	CASSQDRVVYEQYF	TGTGCCAGCAGTCAGGACAGGGTGGTCTACGAGCAGTACTTC
TRBV28	.	.	TRBJ1-4	CASSLVNEKLFF	TGTGCCAGCAGTTTAGTTAATGAAAAACTGTTTTTT
TRBV4-2	.	TRBD1	TRBJ2-7	CASSPLDRVYEQYF	TGTGCCAGCAGCCCCCTTGACAGGGTCTACGAGCAGTACTTC
TRBV6-1	.	TRBD1	TRBJ2-1	CASRADRGSHNEQFF	TGTGCCAGCAGGGCCGACAGGGGAAGTCACAATGAGCAGTTCTTC
TRBV18	.	.	TRBJ2-2	CASSPLQRTGELFF	TGTGCCAGCTCACCCCTTCAACGCACCGGGGAGCTGTTTTTT
TRBV9	few	.	TRBJ2-1	CASSSNSYNEQFF	TGTGCCAGCAGCTCTAACAGTTACAATGAGCAGTTCTTC
TRBV28	.	TRBD1	TRBJ1-2	CASSPGQGGGYTF	TGTGCCAGCAGTCCCGGACAGGGCGGAGGCTACACCTTC
TRBV6-4	.	.	TRBJ2-3	CASSDLGQGTYTQYF	TGTGCCAGCAGTGACTTGGGCCAGGGGACCTATACGCAGTATTTT